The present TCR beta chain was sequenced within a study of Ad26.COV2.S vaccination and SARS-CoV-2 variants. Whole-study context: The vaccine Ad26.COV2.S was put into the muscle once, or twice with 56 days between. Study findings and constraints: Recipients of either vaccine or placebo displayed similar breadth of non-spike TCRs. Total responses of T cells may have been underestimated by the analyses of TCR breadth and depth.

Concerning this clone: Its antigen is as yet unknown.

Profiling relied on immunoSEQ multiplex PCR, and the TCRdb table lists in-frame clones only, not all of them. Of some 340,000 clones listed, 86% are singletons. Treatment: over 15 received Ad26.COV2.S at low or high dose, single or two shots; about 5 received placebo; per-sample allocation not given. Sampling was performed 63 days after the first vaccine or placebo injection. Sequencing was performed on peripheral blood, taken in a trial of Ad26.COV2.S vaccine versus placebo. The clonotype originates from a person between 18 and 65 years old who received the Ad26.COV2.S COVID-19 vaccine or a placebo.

Written as DNA, the CDR3 is TGTGCCTGGAGGGGGGGAAAGACTGACCGAAGTGACACTGAAGCTTTCTTT. Its translation is CAWRGGKTDRSDTEAFF. This rearrangement joins TRBV30 to TRBJ1-1; a possible D gene is TRBD1 (5 bases). With 3 bases removed from V and 3 bases from J, the gap between germline ends came to 23 bases. The CDR3 runs 17 residues. CDR1 and CDR2 (germline): GTSNPN, SVGIG (reference sequence).